This T cell receptor beta chain appears in the sequencing data of a study of OX40 agonist ivuxolimab in advanced cancers. The overall study: Three patients, one with hepatocellular carcinoma and two with cutaneous melanoma, achieved partial responses.

V gave up 3 bases and J gave up 1 base, with 5 bases separating them. The germline gives CDR1 MDHEN, CDR2 SYDVKM. CDR3 length: 13 residues. Blood specimens came from baseline, cycle 4 day 1, and cycle 7 day 1. The protocol was immunoSEQ multiplex PCR, while the TCRdb copy is restricted to in-frame clones and leaves out a portion. This sample has some 63,000 clones, with almost 95% found just once. The source material was CD4+ or CD8+ T cells sorted from blood, sampled in a trial of the OX40 agonist ivuxolimab. The origin of this receptor is an adult with an advanced solid tumor such as melanoma, head and neck, liver or kidney cancer. V usage is TRBV28 and J usage is TRBJ2-3, with unresolved D. CDR3 bases: TGTGCCAGCAGTTTTGTGCGCACAGATACGCAGTATTTT. Its translation is CASSFVRTDTQYF.